These 25 T cell receptor beta chains share one sample of origin, sequenced in a study of shared clonotypes between healthy human individuals. Using immunoSEQ multiplex PCR, the repertoire was profiled, and TCRdb retains in-frame clones only, with some absent. The table includes about 2.3 million clones, 80% to 95% detected once. Sequencing used naive CD4+ T cells from PBMCs. Specified subset: CD45RA+ positively selected. These TCRs come from a young man in good health. Some clones in this sample may be carry-over from other donors' samples.

This clone was detected once. V is TRBV28 and J is TRBJ1-5; D may be TRBD1 (6 bases). This CDR3 has 15 amino acids. Trimming removed 2 bases from V and 1 base from J, with 9 bases in between. Germline V gene sequence: CDR1 MDHEN, CDR2 SYDVKM. The CDR3 protein is CASSLVGGSNQPQHF. CDR3 bases: TGTGCCAGCAGTTTAGTCGGGGGCAGCAATCAGCCCCAGCATTTT.

The genes are TRBV9 and TRBJ1-2; D gene uncertain. The germline V gene encodes CDR1 SGDLS and CDR2 YYNGEE. This CDR3 is built from 14 residues. With 0 bases removed from V and 4 bases from J, the gap between germline ends came to 10 bases. The CDR3 sequence is CASSVGQSPYGYTF. Here the CDR3 DNA reads TGTGCCAGCAGCGTAGGGCAGAGCCCCTATGGCTACACCTTC.

The chain couples TRBV19 to TRBJ2-1; D is uncertain. V dropped 6 bases and J dropped 2 bases, with 14 bases sitting between them. The germline V gene encodes CDR1 LNHDA and CDR2 SQIVND (reference sequence). The CDR3 contains 15 residues. CDR3 region: CASRTAALPYNEQFF. DNA for the CDR3: TGTGCCAGTAGGACTGCGGCGCTTCCCTACAATGAGCAGTTCTTC. Complete variable domain (other parts from reference TRBV19 and TRBJ2-1): DGGITQSPKYLFRKEGQNVTLSCEQNLNHDAMYWYRQDPGQGLRLIYYSQIVNDFQKGDIAEGYSVSREKKESFPLTVTSAQKNPTAFYLCASRTAALPYNEQFFGPGTRLTVL.

The chain recombines TRBV30 with TRBJ2-1; 7 bases align to TRBD2. The length of the CDR3 is 14 residues. After removal of 1 base from V and 6 bases from J, the junction contained 6 bases not matched to a gene. Germline assignment: CDR1 GTSNPN and CDR2 SVGIG (reference sequence). The CDR3 DNA sequence: TGTGCCTGGAGTGAAGTAGCGGGTTCCAATGAGCAGTTCTTC. Translation: CAWSEVAGSNEQFF. The whole variable domain, remainder taken from reference TRBV30 and TRBJ2-1, is SQTIHQWPATLVQPVGSPLSLECTVEGTSNPNLYWYRQAAGRGLQLLFYSVGIGQISSEVPQNLSASRPQDRQFILSSKKLLLSDSGFYLCAWSEVAGSNEQFFGPGTRLTVL.

V is TRBV11-3 and J is TRBJ2-1; 11 nucleotides agree with TRBD1. Per germline, CDR1 SGHNT and CDR2 YENEEA. The CDR3 spans 17 residues. Unmatched junction bases numbered 4, after V lost 1 base and J lost 2 bases. The CDR3 is CASSLAWTGGPYNEQFF. The CDR3 DNA follows: TGTGCCAGCAGCTTAGCCTGGACAGGGGGCCCCTACAATGAGCAGTTCTTC.

The CDR3 protein is CASTQNRGTPGYEQYF. CDR3 sequence (DNA): TGTGCCAGCACCCAGAACAGGGGGACTCCTGGCTACGAGCAGTACTTC. The genes are TRBV5-4 and TRBJ2-7; 8 bases map to TRBD1. CDR3 length: 16 residues. V lost 6 bases, J lost 3 bases, and 14 bases stayed unmatched. Germline CDR1 reads SGHNT; CDR2 reads YYREEE (reference sequence).

The chain has TRBV10-3 and TRBJ2-1; 13 bases are a match to TRBD2. CDR1 and CDR2 from the germline V gene are ENHRY and SYGVKD. The CDR3 runs 18 residues. Trimming cost V 2 bases and J 0 bases; bases outside gene matches: 4. CDR3 DNA sequence: TGTGCCATCAGTGAGACTAGCGGGAGGGCGAGCTCCTACAATGAGCAGTTCTTC. It specifies CAISETSGRASSYNEQFF.

The rearrangement joins TRBV30 to TRBJ2-7; 14 nucleotides agree with TRBD2. CDR1 is GTSNPN, CDR2 SVGIG, per germline (reference sequence). V lost 5 bases to trimming and J lost 3 bases; unmatched junction nucleotides: 6. The CDR3 totals 15 residues. CDR3 region: CAWGGTSGSGYEQYF. The CDR3 DNA reads TGTGCCTGGGGCGGGACTAGCGGGAGTGGCTACGAGCAGTACTTC.

This clone was observed a single time. The V gene is TRBV6-5, the J gene TRBJ2-2; a weak D match, TRBD1 (5 bases). The CDR3 length is 15 residues. V dropped 1 base and J dropped 2 bases, with 8 bases sitting between them. The germline V gene has CDR1 MNHEY and CDR2 SVGAGI. Written as DNA, the CDR3 is TGTGCCAGCAGTTACTACAGGATTAACACCGGGGAGCTGTTTTTT. As protein: CASSYYRINTGELFF.

J is TRBJ2-7 and V is TRBV30; TRBD1 might be the D (6 bases). CDR3 size: 13 residues. Trimming shortened V by 1 base and J by 9 bases, and 16 bases separated the two germline ends. Germline-derived CDR1 and CDR2 are GTSNPN and SVGIG (reference sequence). In DNA form, the CDR3 reads TGTGCCTGGAGTGGATCGGCTACGACAGGGCAGTACTTC. The encoded protein is CAWSGSATTGQYF.

This sequence joins TRBV7-9 and TRBJ1-4; a weak D match, TRBD1 (6 bases). The CDR3 spans 16 residues. Germline assignment: CDR1 SEHNR and CDR2 FQNEAQ (reference sequence). V lost 4 bases to trimming and J lost 0 bases, with 12 bases between them. CDR3 nucleotides: TGTGCCAGCAGCTACACAGGGTTTGCAACTAATGAAAAACTGTTTTTT. This codes for CASSYTGFATNEKLFF. Together with reference TRBV7-9 and TRBJ1-4, the CDR3 gives the full variable domain: DTGVSQNPRHKITKRGQNVTFRCDPISEHNRLYWYRQTLGQGPEFLTYFQNEAQLEKSRLLSDRFSAERPKGSFSTLEIQRTEQGDSAMYLCASSYTGFATNEKLFFGSGTQLSVL.

Turning to this clone: Other DNA sequences within the sample encode an identical CDR3. The J gene is TRBJ2-5, the V gene TRBV25-1; D tentatively reads TRBD1 or TRBD2 (5 bases each). Trimming shortened V by 1 base and J by 4 bases, and 10 bases separated the two germline ends. CDR1 and CDR2 (germline): MGHDK, SYGVNS. The CDR3 loop spans 14 amino acids. CDR3 in amino acids: CASSESGPGETQYF. The CDR3 DNA follows: TGTGCCAGCAGTGAATCGGGGCCCGGAGAGACCCAGTACTTC.

This clone was detected once. The chain combines TRBV18 with TRBJ2-7, with 11 bases identical to TRBD2. The V and J ends lost 5 bases and 5 bases, in that order; junction bases with no gene match: 8. The CDR3 runs to 15 residues. The V gene's germline CDR1 is KGHSH and CDR2 LQKENI. CDR3: CASSILAGGRNEQYF. DNA for the CDR3: TGTGCCAGCTCAATTCTAGCGGGAGGAAGGAACGAGCAGTACTTC.

The chain combines TRBV4-2 with TRBJ1-3; unclear D gene. The CDR3 contains 18 residues. Germline values: CDR1 LGHNA, CDR2 YNFKEQ. Trimming pared 0 bases from V and 4 bases from J, leaving 19 bases between. CDR3 loop: CASSQDGLGQARGNTIYF. CDR3 in DNA: TGTGCCAGCAGCCAAGATGGGTTAGGCCAGGCGAGGGGAAACACCATATATTTT.

This chain connects TRBV11-2 to TRBJ2-2; D possibly corresponds to TRBD2 (5 bases). V lost 4 bases and J lost 4, with 7 bases in between. Germline V gene data show CDR1 as SGHAT and CDR2 as FQNNGV. CDR3 length equals 13 residues. The CDR3 DNA sequence: TGTGCCAGCAGCTCGGACTTCACCGGGGAGCTGTTTTTT. Translation: CASSSDFTGELFF.

The gene calls are TRBV28 and TRBJ1-4, with 7 bases matching TRBD1. Germline CDR1 MDHEN, CDR2 SYDVKM. The CDR3 consists of 17 residues. V lost 4 bases and J lost 5; bases outside the gene matches: 13. The CDR3: CASSSRLSRDRNEKLFF. CDR3 DNA: TGTGCCAGCAGTTCTCGCCTCTCTAGGGACAGAAATGAAAAACTGTTTTTT.

V usage is TRBV11-3 and J usage is TRBJ2-1; 7 positions agree with TRBD2. The V segment lost 3 bases and the J segment 6 bases; nucleotides outside the gene matches: 2. The length of the CDR3 is 13 residues. Germline V gene data show CDR1 as SGHNT and CDR2 as YENEEA. CDR3 protein: CASSLGGSNEQFF. The CDR3 bases are TGTGCCAGCAGCTTGGGCGGGAGCAATGAGCAGTTCTTC.

The V gene is TRBV18, the J gene TRBJ2-3; D unresolved. V was shortened by 6 bases and J by 5 bases, with 18 bases between the two germline ends. The CDR3 runs 15 residues. Germline V gene data show CDR1 as KGHSH and CDR2 as LQKENI. CDR3: CASSPVGPIGDTQYF. The CDR3 coding sequence is TGTGCCAGCTCCCCGGTCGGACCAATAGGAGATACGCAGTATTTT.

The chain combines TRBV7-7 with TRBJ2-2, with 7 bases lining up with TRBD1. This CDR3 region has 14 residues. Looked up from germline, CDR1 is SSHAT and CDR2 is FNYEAQ (reference sequence). V dropped 6 bases and J dropped 4; count of bases not matched to a gene: 5. CDR3 sequence reads: CASRPNRGTGELFF. The CDR3 DNA follows: TGTGCCAGCAGACCGAACAGGGGCACCGGGGAGCTGTTTTTT.

A note on this clone: The same CDR3 can be traced to other DNA sequences in this sample. This rearrangement joins TRBV7-2 to TRBJ2-7; D is undetermined. CDR1 and CDR2 from the germline V gene are SGHTA and FQGNSA. This CDR3 comprises 13 residues. The V and J ends lost 0 bases and 2 bases respectively, with 5 bases between them. CDR3 region: CASSLARTYEQYF. Written as DNA, the CDR3 is TGTGCCAGCAGCTTAGCCAGGACCTACGAGCAGTACTTC.

V is TRBV5-1 and J is TRBJ2-1; 11 bases map to TRBD1. Trimming removed 4 bases from V and 7 bases from J; junction bases left unmatched: 7. Per germline, CDR1 SGHRS and CDR2 YFSETQ. The CDR3 is 15 residues long. CDR3 amino acids: CASSPGTGGLNEQFF. CDR3 coding DNA: TGCGCCAGCAGCCCCGGGACAGGGGGGCTTAATGAGCAGTTCTTC.

This clone was picked up one time. This chain connects TRBV9 to TRBJ1-4; tentative D call: TRBD1 (5 bases). Germline CDR1 reads SGDLS; CDR2 reads YYNGEE. The CDR3 is made up of 15 amino acids. V was pared by 4 bases and J by 7 bases, with 17 bases between. The CDR3 DNA is TGTGCCAGCAGCTTACGGGACGGGATCTTTGAAAAACTGTTTTTT. It specifies CASSLRDGIFEKLFF.

This clone was seen a single time. The chain couples TRBV7-3 to TRBJ2-1; D might be TRBD1 (5 bases). The germline V gene encodes CDR1 SGHTA and CDR2 FQGTGA. The CDR3 length is 14 residues. V gave up 0 bases and J gave up 5 bases, with 8 bases separating them. CDR3 amino acids: CASSLTGENNEQFF. CDR3 nucleotides: TGTGCCAGCAGCTTAACAGGGGAAAACAATGAGCAGTTCTTC.

The chain links TRBV5-1 to TRBJ2-1; D not certain. V lost 4 bases and J 7 bases, leaving 15 bases between the germline ends. The CDR3 has 14 amino acids. Germline lookup yields CDR1 SGHRS and CDR2 YFSETQ. The CDR3 loop is CASSQAIMANEQFF. The CDR3 DNA is TGCGCCAGCAGCCAGGCTATCATGGCAAATGAGCAGTTCTTC.

V gene TRBV19 combines with J gene TRBJ1-5; 9 bases line up with TRBD1. CDR1 and CDR2 (germline): LNHDA, SQIVND (reference sequence). The CDR3 runs 17 residues. The V gene end was trimmed by 4 bases and the J gene end by 4 bases; junction bases not matched to a gene: 11. The CDR3 reads CASSTLILQGANQPQHF. CDR3 sequence (DNA): TGTGCCAGTAGTACTCTTATCCTACAGGGGGCGAATCAGCCCCAGCATTTT.